The rows below give T cell receptor beta chains drawn from one sample of a study of blood T cells in healthy people across ages. TCRdb called the 5' RACE reads again in MiXCR, with one record for every CDR3 protein. The sample holds roughly 1.5 million distinct CDR3 sequences, approximately 43% seen once. Specimen: blood. These receptors originate from a woman aged 18-29 years in good health. Each CDR3 is given with its conserved first and last residue. A D gene is named only where the DNA matches it firmly. The size of a clone is reported for some rows only, either as once, few or many, or as a class for expanded clones.

J gene,clone size,V gene,D gene,CDR3 protein,CDR3 DNA
TRBJ2-1,few,TRBV20-1,TRBD2,CSAREGGIAYNEQFF,TGCAGTGCTAGGGAGGGAGGGATTGCCTACAATGAGCAGTTCTTC
TRBJ2-7,few,TRBV12-3/TRBV12-4,.,CASSHHRVSYEQYF,TGTGCCAGCAGTCACCACAGGGTCTCCTACGAGCAGTACTTC
TRBJ2-7,few,TRBV24-1,.,CATSVQDYEQYF,TGTGCCACCAGTGTCCAGGATTACGAGCAGTACTTC
TRBJ2-3,.,TRBV24-1,TRBD2,CATSERGGTDTQYF,TGTGCCACCAGCGAGCGGGGGGGCACAGATACGCAGTATTTT
TRBJ2-1,.,TRBV30,.,CAWSLGTPYNEQFF,TGTGCCTGGAGTTTGGGGACACCATACAATGAGCAGTTCTTC
TRBJ2-3,.,TRBV4-3,.,CASSPEVWGPGDTQYF,TGCGCCAGCAGCCCCGAGGTCTGGGGGCCCGGAGATACGCAGTATTTT
TRBJ2-7,.,TRBV7-3,.,CASSLMPDVGSYNEQYF,TGTGCCAGCAGCTTAATGCCCGATGTAGGGTCCTACAATGAGCAGTACTTC
TRBJ1-1,few,TRBV7-3,.,CASSLGPFNTEAFF,TGTGCCAGCAGCTTAGGGCCGTTTAACACTGAAGCTTTCTTT
TRBJ2-1,.,TRBV20-1,.,CSVTLTSYNEQFF,TGCAGTGTGACGTTGACGTCCTACAATGAGCAGTTCTTC
TRBJ2-6,once,TRBV2,TRBD2,CASSVSLAGLSGANVLTF,TGTGCCAGCAGTGTATCACTAGCGGGACTCTCTGGGGCCAACGTCCTGACTTTC
TRBJ2-7,few,TRBV7-2,TRBD2,CASSFGIAGGNSYEQYF,TGTGCCAGCAGCTTTGGAATCGCGGGGGGGAACTCCTACGAGCAGTACTTC
TRBJ1-1,.,TRBV20-1,.,CSARDVFWRAFF,TGCAGTGCTAGAGATGTTTTTTGGCGAGCTTTCTTT
TRBJ2-5,.,TRBV12-3/TRBV12-4,.,CASSLATTWETQYF,TGTGCCAGCAGTTTAGCGACCACCTGGGAGACCCAGTACTTC
TRBJ2-1,.,TRBV27,.,CASSLSGVGNNEQFF,TGTGCCAGCAGTTTATCCGGGGTCGGGAACAATGAGCAGTTCTTC
TRBJ1-1,.,TRBV27,.,CASSTGQPNTEAFF,TGTGCCAGCAGTACCGGACAGCCGAACACTGAAGCTTTCTTT
TRBJ1-1,few,TRBV25-1,.,CASSESQGWALHEAFF,TGTGCCAGCAGTGAGTCTCAGGGTTGGGCCCTTCATGAAGCTTTCTTT
TRBJ1-1,few,TRBV13,.,CASSSTGRWGTEAFF,TGTGCCAGCAGCTCTACAGGGCGGTGGGGCACTGAAGCTTTCTTT
TRBJ2-1,few,TRBV10-3,TRBD2,CAISELAGDYNEQFF,TGTGCCATCAGTGAGCTAGCGGGGGATTACAATGAGCAGTTCTTC
TRBJ2-7,.,TRBV9,.,CASSVTWGPYNEQYF,TGTGCCAGCAGCGTCACGTGGGGACCTTACAATGAGCAGTACTTC
TRBJ1-4,.,TRBV12-3/TRBV12-4,TRBD1,CASSAGQSTNEKLFF,TGTGCCAGCAGTGCGGGACAGAGCACTAATGAAAAACTGTTTTTT
TRBJ2-4,few,TRBV5-1,TRBD2,CASSLSGRSGQYF,TGCGCCAGCAGCTTGAGCGGGAGGTCTGGGCAGTACTTC
TRBJ2-3,few,TRBV12-3/TRBV12-4,TRBD2,CASSLAPGLASDTQYF,TGTGCCAGCAGTTTAGCCCCAGGACTAGCGTCAGATACGCAGTATTTT
TRBJ1-2,few,TRBV5-1,.,CASSTSSGTTYGYTF,TGCGCCAGCAGCACGAGTTCCGGGACCACCTATGGCTACACCTTC
TRBJ2-1,few,TRBV28,TRBD2,CASELAGGLNEQFF,TGTGCCAGCGAACTAGCGGGAGGGCTCAATGAGCAGTTCTTC
TRBJ2-7,.,TRBV14,TRBD1,CASSQVRQGEQYF,TGTGCCAGCAGCCAAGTGAGACAGGGGGAGCAGTACTTC
TRBJ2-1,.,TRBV7-9,TRBD2,CASSLPGLGLNEQFF,TGTGCCAGCAGCTTACCGGGACTAGGACTCAATGAGCAGTTCTTC
TRBJ2-7,few,TRBV10-3,TRBD1,CAISGVGTGAVEQYF,TGTGCCATCAGTGGAGTAGGGACAGGGGCTGTCGAGCAGTACTTC
TRBJ1-2,.,TRBV6-5,.,CASSYSGGLGGYTF,TGTGCCAGCAGTTACTCTGGAGGGCTGGGGGGCTACACCTTC
TRBJ2-3,.,TRBV4-3,.,CASSPQYAGRYTDTQYF,TGCGCCAGCAGCCCCCAATATGCGGGACGGTACACAGATACGCAGTATTTT
TRBJ2-7,.,TRBV5-1,.,CASSYQDVGLDYEQYF,TGCGCCAGCAGCTACCAGGATGTGGGATTAGACTACGAGCAGTACTTC
TRBJ2-3,.,TRBV7-9,TRBD2,CASRHLAGVQDTQYF,TGTGCCAGCAGGCACCTAGCGGGAGTTCAAGATACGCAGTATTTT
TRBJ1-2,many,TRBV20-1,.,CSARDLGRDGYTF,TGCAGTGCTAGAGATTTAGGAAGGGATGGCTACACCTTC
TRBJ2-5,.,TRBV9,TRBD2,CASSVLAADSEETQYF,TGTGCCAGCAGCGTTCTAGCGGCAGACTCCGAAGAGACCCAGTACTTC
TRBJ2-7,.,TRBV23-1,TRBD1,CASSQHQTGVSDEQYF,TGCGCCAGCAGTCAGCACCAGACAGGGGTGTCGGACGAGCAGTACTTC
TRBJ2-1,.,TRBV4-3,.,CASSQELGFYNEQFF,TGCGCCAGCAGCCAAGAACTAGGATTCTACAATGAGCAGTTCTTC
TRBJ2-5,.,TRBV20-1,TRBD2,CSAASGSGETQYF,TGCAGTGCGGCTAGCGGGAGTGGAGAGACCCAGTACTTC